This TCR beta chain was sequenced during a study of blood T cell repertoires in COVID-19. Turning to the study itself: Sample material is recorded as cDNA or gDNA derived from T cells, B-cell-depleted T cells, or PBMCs.

The CDR3 is made up of 15 amino acids. Germline-derived CDR1 and CDR2 are SGHVS and FNYEAQ. Trimming cost V 0 bases and J 1 base, with 8 bases left between them. Per the original methods: The assay estimated nucleated cells by amplifying reference gene primers. Libraries were prepared by immunoSEQ multiplex PCR; TCRdb keeps only in-frame clonotypes and omits some of them. The DNA was the basis for D and trimming; V, J and clone size are from that table. The data hold about 38,000 clones, with around 85% observed a single time. The sample consisted of peripheral blood. The receptor was derived from a man over 45 with active COVID-19. The V and J genes are TRBV7-6 and TRBJ2-3; D is uncertain. CDR3 sequence: CASSLAPAGTDTQYF. The DNA of the CDR3 is TGTGCCAGCAGCTTAGCGCCTGCAGGCACAGATACGCAGTATTTT.